The clone carrying this T cell receptor beta chain was picked up one time. The antigen remains undetermined. PCR primers comprised 60 Vbeta and 13 Jbeta primers. Assay: immunoSEQ multiplex PCR; the TCRdb copy retains only in-frame clones and omits some. The repertoire consists of 110,000 to 150,000 clones, with less than 90% occurring once and the leading ten covering 2% to 2.5%. The sample comes from a study of cytomegalovirus exposure and HLA in healthy donors. The study's findings and limits: With further analysis later on, most CMV-associated TCR beta chains appeared HLA-restricted. There were reportedly fewer N-insertions in an Asian-associated ancestry cluster than the roughly 670-donor mean, in a later analysis. In an earlier analysis, productive rearrangement rates for most beta V segments clustered near 87% or 30%. Rare sequences made up most TCRs, while some public TCRs were found in many donors.

V dropped 7 bases and J dropped 3; count of bases not matched to a gene: 7. This CDR3 spans 16 amino acids. In germline, CDR1 is LGHNT, CDR2 FRNRAP. The J gene is TRBJ2-3, the V gene TRBV12-5; 13 bases align to TRBD2. This TCR came from a boy aged 2 to 9 in good health and CMV-seronegative. Sequencing input: PBMCs. Here the CDR3 reads CASVGGLAGSTDTQYF. CDR3 sequence (DNA): TGTGCTAGTGTAGGGGGACTAGCGGGAAGTACAGATACGCAGTATTTT. Together with reference TRBV12-5 and TRBJ2-3, the CDR3 gives the full variable domain: DARVTQTPRHKVTEMGQEVTMRCQPILGHNTVFWYRQTMMQGLELLAYFRNRAPLDDSGMPKDRFSAEMPDATLATLKIQPSEPRDSAVYFCASVGGLAGSTDTQYFGPGTRLTVL.